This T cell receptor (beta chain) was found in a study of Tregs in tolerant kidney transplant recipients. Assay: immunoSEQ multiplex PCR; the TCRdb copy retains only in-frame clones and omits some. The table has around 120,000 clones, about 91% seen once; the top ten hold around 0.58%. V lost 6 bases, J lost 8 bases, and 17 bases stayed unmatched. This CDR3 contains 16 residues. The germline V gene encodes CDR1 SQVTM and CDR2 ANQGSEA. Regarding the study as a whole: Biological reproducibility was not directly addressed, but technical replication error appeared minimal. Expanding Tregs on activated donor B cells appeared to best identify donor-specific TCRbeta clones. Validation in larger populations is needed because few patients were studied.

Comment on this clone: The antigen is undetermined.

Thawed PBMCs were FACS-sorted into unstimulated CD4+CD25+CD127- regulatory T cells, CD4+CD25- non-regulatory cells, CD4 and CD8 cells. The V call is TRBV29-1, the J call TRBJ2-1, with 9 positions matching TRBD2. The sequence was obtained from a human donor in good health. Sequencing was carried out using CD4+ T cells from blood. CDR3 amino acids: CSVGLGGRAYFDEQFF. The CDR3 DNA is TGCAGCGTCGGGCTCGGCGGGAGGGCCTACTTCGATGAGCAGTTCTTC.